The sequence of this TCR beta chain was determined in a study of cytomegalovirus exposure and HLA in healthy donors. The PCR used 60 Vbeta and 13 Jbeta primers. TCRdb keeps only in-frame clones here, not all; method: immunoSEQ multiplex PCR. The sample consists of 150,000 to 200,000 clones, around 80% of them appearing once. The sample was PBMCs. The sequence was obtained from a man aged 35-49 years in good health and CMV-seropositive.

CDR3 residues: CASSLGGGEQFF. CDR3 coding DNA: TGCGCCAGCAGCTTGGGCGGCGGGGAGCAGTTCTTC. This chain links TRBV5-1 with TRBJ2-1, with TRBD2 as a possible D gene (5 bases). The CDR3 contains 12 residues. The germline CDR1 and CDR2 sequences are SGHRS and YFSETQ. Trimming pared 0 bases from V and 10 bases from J, leaving 8 bases between.